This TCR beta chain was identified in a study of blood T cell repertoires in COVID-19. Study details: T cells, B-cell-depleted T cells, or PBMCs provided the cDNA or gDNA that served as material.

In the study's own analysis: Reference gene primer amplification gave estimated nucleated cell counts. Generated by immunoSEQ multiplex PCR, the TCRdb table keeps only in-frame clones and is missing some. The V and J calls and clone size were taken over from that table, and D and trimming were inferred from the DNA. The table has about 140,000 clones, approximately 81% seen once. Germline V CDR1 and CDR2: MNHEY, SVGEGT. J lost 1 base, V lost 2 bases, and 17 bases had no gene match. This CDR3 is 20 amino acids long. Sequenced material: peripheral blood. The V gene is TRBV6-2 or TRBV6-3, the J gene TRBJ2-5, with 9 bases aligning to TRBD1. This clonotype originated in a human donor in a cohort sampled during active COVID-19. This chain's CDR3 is CASSYPSGPRTGESQETQYF. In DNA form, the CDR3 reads TGTGCCAGCAGTTACCCGTCTGGGCCAAGGACAGGGGAATCCCAAGAGACCCAGTACTTC.